This T cell receptor beta chain emerged from a study of cytomegalovirus exposure and HLA in healthy donors. Across the study: From roughly 180 million T cells, an earlier analysis saw 120 million or so unique TCR beta sequences.

As for this clone: What it recognizes is unknown.

J was trimmed by 7 bases and V by 6 bases; bases with no gene match: 6. Per germline, CDR1 MNHNY and CDR2 SVGAGI (reference sequence). This CDR3 is 13 amino acids long. PCR was performed using 60 Vbeta and 13 Jbeta primers. The protocol was immunoSEQ multiplex PCR, while the TCRdb copy is restricted to in-frame clones and leaves out a portion. The sample carries 160,000 or so clones, about 85% recorded once. Findings of the study overall: Later genetic work tied a missense DCLRE1C variant to beta-chain V and J trimming. Accurate prediction of HLA-A and HLA-B alleles (for most subjects) was reportedly achieved from TCR beta sequences.

The receptor's source is a man in his late teens or twenties in good health and CMV-seronegative. J is TRBJ1-5 and V is TRBV6-6; TRBD1 agrees at 7 bases. Source material: PBMCs. CDR3 DNA sequence: TGTGCCAGCAGCCCAGGGGGACTGCAGCCCCAGCATTTT. This gives the protein CASSPGGLQPQHF.